This TCR beta chain was captured in a study of post-analysis software for immune sequencing data. Overall study findings and caveats: The study found significantly lower normalized Chao1 diversity in multiple sclerosis patients than in controls. Patients used about 5 TRBV segments, including TRBV5-6, TRBV5-1 and TRBV20-1, more often than controls.

With regard to this clonotype: The target antigen is unknown.

Unique molecular identifiers were carried by the TCR beta cDNA libraries. TCRdb reanalysed the PCR reads using MiXCR and keeps one entry per CDR3 protein. Among 150,000 to 200,000 distinct CDR3 sequences, approximately 35% were seen once, and the ten largest hold approximately 30%. Trimming stripped 4 bases from V and 2 bases from J, with 5 bases between. This CDR3 spans 12 amino acids. Germline-derived CDR1 and CDR2 are MNHNY and SVGAGI (reference sequence). This sequence originates from a girl under 18 with multiple sclerosis. The material sequenced was blood, taken after autologous hematopoietic stem cell transplantation. The chain couples TRBV6-6 to TRBJ1-1; D gene uncertain. The CDR3 here is CASSFTNTEAFF. DNA of the CDR3: TGTGCCAGCAGTTTTACCAACACTGAAGCTTTCTTT.